This T cell receptor beta chain stems from a study of blood T cell repertoires in COVID-19. Using immunoSEQ multiplex PCR, the repertoire was profiled, and TCRdb retains in-frame clones only, with some absent. This table has around 200,000 clones, 88% appearing once. This CDR3 has 12 residues. V dropped 0 bases and J dropped 4 bases, with 3 bases sitting between them. CDR1 is MGHRA, CDR2 YSYEKL, per germline. The TCR was taken from a man between 18 and 35 years old with active or convalescent COVID-19. Sequencing used peripheral blood. The genes are TRBV4-1 and TRBJ2-5; the D is unclear. For the CDR3, the DNA is TGCGCCAGCAGCCAAGATCGAGAGACCCAGTACTTC. This encodes CASSQDRETQYF.